The 32 T cell receptor beta chains listed next were all sequenced from one sample in a study of blood T cell repertoires in COVID-19. The assay was immunoSEQ multiplex PCR, and TCRdb's table has in-frame clones only and misses some. The sample has under 150,000 clones, approximately 90% seen once. Input material: peripheral blood. These receptors came from a man between 45 and 60 years old with active or convalescent COVID-19.

The chain's CDR3 is CASGTSGSYNEQFF. The CDR3 bases are TGTGCCAGCGGGACTAGCGGTTCCTACAATGAGCAGTTCTTC. The chain links TRBV21-1 to TRBJ2-1; TRBD2, the D gene given by the table, was not confirmed from the DNA. TRBV21-1 is termed a pseudogene. The CDR3 consists of 14 residues.

The chain employs TRBV6-6 and TRBJ2-5; D is perhaps TRBD2 (5 bases). The length of the CDR3 is 14 residues. Trimming shortened V by 2 bases and J by 4 bases, and 11 bases separated the two germline ends. CDR1 is MNHNY, CDR2 SVGAGI, per germline (reference sequence). The CDR3 loop reads CASSYVTEGETQYF. The CDR3 nucleotides are TGTGCCAGCAGTTACGTGACCGAGGGAGAGACCCAGTACTTC.

This chain uses TRBV12-5 with TRBJ2-1; 9 nucleotides agree with TRBD2. CDR1 LGHNT and CDR2 FRNRAP come from the germline V gene. The J segment lost 12 bases and the V segment lost 4 bases, leaving 10 bases of the junction unmatched. The CDR3 is 14 amino acids. CDR3 in DNA: TGTGCTAGTGGTTCTAGCGGGGTTTTGCAGGGGCAGTTCTTC. Encoded protein: CASGSSGVLQGQFF.

V usage is TRBV18 and J usage is TRBJ2-1; 9 nucleotides agree with TRBD1. The CDR3 is 15 amino acids. Trimming at V came to 3 bases and at J to 3 bases, leaving 3 bases not matched to a gene. CDR1 is KGHSH, CDR2 LQKENI, per germline. CDR3 protein: CASSPGQGSYNEQFF. The CDR3 DNA reads as TGTGCCAGCTCACCGGGACAGGGCAGCTACAATGAGCAGTTCTTC.

This chain connects TRBV29-1 to TRBJ1-1; D is ambiguous. CDR3 length: 13 amino acids. In germline, CDR1 is SQVTM, CDR2 ANQGSEA. V gave up 4 bases and J gave up 5 bases, with 14 bases separating them. Here the CDR3 reads CSVGHTGRTEAFF. The DNA for the CDR3 is TGCAGCGTTGGCCACACGGGGAGGACTGAAGCTTTCTTT.

The J gene is TRBJ2-7, the V gene TRBV24-1, with TRBD1 matching over 7 bases. The J segment lost 7 bases and the V segment lost 7 bases, leaving 6 bases of the junction unmatched. Germline loops: CDR1 KGHDR, CDR2 SFDVKD. There are 12 residues in the CDR3. CDR3 residues: CATSLTGSEQYF. The CDR3 coding sequence is TGTGCCACCAGCCTGACAGGGAGTGAGCAGTACTTC.

This chain joins TRBV6-5 and TRBJ2-1; possible D gene TRBD2, 7 bases. The CDR3 consists of 13 residues. Germline V gene data show CDR1 as MNHEY and CDR2 as SVGAGI. V lost 7 bases and J 3 bases, leaving 10 bases between the germline ends. CDR3 loop: CASKRGGYNEQFF. The CDR3 DNA sequence: TGTGCCAGCAAGAGGGGGGGCTACAATGAGCAGTTCTTC.

This clone was recorded only once. V and J are TRBV6-2 or TRBV6-3 and TRBJ1-2; the D is unclear. The CDR3 sequence is 13 residues long. The germline V gene encodes CDR1 MNHEY and CDR2 SVGEGT. V was cut by 5 bases and J by 2 bases, with 9 bases left in between. The CDR3 loop reads CASSLTENYGYTF. As DNA, the CDR3 is TGTGCCAGCAGTCTTACAGAAAACTATGGCTACACCTTC.

The chain employs TRBV5-1 and TRBJ2-2; 11 bases are a match to TRBD2. This CDR3 is built from 16 residues. V dropped 4 bases and J dropped 6; count of bases not matched to a gene: 8. Per the germline V gene, CDR1 is SGHRS and CDR2 is YFSETQ. The chain's CDR3 is CASSVSSGGFSGELFF. In DNA, the CDR3 is TGCGCCAGCAGCGTTTCTAGCGGGGGGTTTTCCGGGGAGCTGTTTTTT.

The CDR3 sequence is CASSPFPGTGSEKLFF. CDR3 coding DNA: TGCGCCAGCAGCCCGTTCCCCGGGACAGGATCCGAAAAACTGTTTTTT. V gene TRBV5-1 combines with J gene TRBJ1-4, with 8 bases that match TRBD1. CDR3 length equals 16 residues. The junction had 13 bases not matched to a gene; V was cut back by 4 bases and J by 8 bases. CDR1 and CDR2 from the germline V gene are SGHRS and YFSETQ.

Notes on this clone: The conserved phenylalanine or tryptophan normally closing the CDR3 is absent here, so this likely arose from a read error. No DNA is shown, since the ends of the CDR3 on it are uncertain; the CDR3 is the one TCRdb lists. The chain has TRBV3-1 (or the pseudogene TRBV3-2) and TRBJ1-6. The V gene's germline CDR1 is LGHDT and CDR2 YNNKEL (reference sequence). The CDR3 has 11 amino acids, counting both end residues. The chain's CDR3 is CASSQEGQFRV.

The chain has TRBV5-5 and TRBJ1-6; unclear D gene. V lost 0 bases to trimming and J lost 11 bases, with 9 bases between them. This CDR3 has 13 residues. Germline values: CDR1 SGHKS, CDR2 YYEKEE (reference sequence). This chain's CDR3 is CASSLEAVAPLHF. For the CDR3, the DNA is TGTGCCAGCAGCTTGGAGGCGGTAGCACCCCTCCACTTT.

The chain recombines TRBV15 with TRBJ2-5; weak D call: TRBD1 (6 bases). CDR1 is LNHNV, CDR2 YYDKDF, per germline (reference sequence). The CDR3 covers 14 residues. The V gene lost 0 bases and the J gene lost 4 bases, with 9 bases spanning the gap. The CDR3 region is CATSRDLGAETQYF. DNA of the CDR3: TGTGCCACCAGCAGAGATTTGGGGGCAGAGACCCAGTACTTC.

This clone appeared a single time. The V gene is TRBV28, the J gene TRBJ1-2; no clear D. Trimming left V 3 bases short and J 4 bases short, with 15 bases between. The CDR3 spans 15 residues. The germline gives CDR1 MDHEN, CDR2 SYDVKM. This chain's CDR3 is CASSFEHTVIYGYTF. In DNA form, the CDR3 reads TGTGCCAGCAGTTTCGAACATACAGTCATCTATGGCTACACCTTC.

The J gene is TRBJ2-1, the V gene TRBV3-1 (or the pseudogene TRBV3-2); the match to TRBD2 covers 13 bases. The CDR3 length is 17 residues. Germline loops: CDR1 LGHDT, CDR2 YNNKEL (reference sequence). J was trimmed by 4 bases and V by 0 bases; bases with no gene match: 3. The CDR3 DNA follows: TGTGCCAGCAGCCAAGACGGGACTAGCGGGACTTACAATGAGCAGTTCTTC. Protein: CASSQDGTSGTYNEQFF.

This clone has just one count. The V and J genes are TRBV10-1 and TRBJ1-1; 12 bases map to TRBD1. The CDR3 is 13 amino acids. The germline V gene has CDR1 WNHNN and CDR2 SYGVQD (reference sequence). V shed 6 bases, J shed 10 bases, and the junction held 6 bases outside the gene matches. Written as DNA, the CDR3 is TGCGCCAGCAGGAAGGGGACAGGGGGCGTAGCTTTCTTT. Translating it yields CASRKGTGGVAFF.

This chain connects TRBV19 to TRBJ2-2, with TRBD2 matching over 8 bases. The CDR3 runs to 15 residues. Germline CDR1 LNHDA, CDR2 SQIVND (reference sequence). Germline trimming cut 6 bases from V and 1 base from J; bases unmatched to any gene: 4. The chain's CDR3 is CASSRGLGNTGELFF. As DNA, the CDR3 is TGTGCCAGTAGCCGGGGACTAGGGAACACCGGGGAGCTGTTTTTT.

The chain employs TRBV11-2 and TRBJ2-7, with D possibly TRBD2 on 5 matching bases. Trimming stripped 4 bases from V and 7 bases from J, with 23 bases between. From germline, CDR1 is SGHAT and CDR2 FQNNGV. This CDR3 has 16 residues. CDR3 amino acids: CASSSPRPTGVGEQYF. DNA for the CDR3: TGTGCCAGCAGCTCCCCTAGGCCAACCGGGGTGGGGGAGCAGTACTTC.

The V call is TRBV5-1, the J call TRBJ1-4; weak D call: TRBD1 (6 bases). CDR1 is SGHRS and CDR2 is YFSETQ in the germline V gene. The CDR3 consists of 14 residues. V was cut by 2 bases and J by 2 bases, with 7 bases left in between. CDR3 in amino acids: CASSFTGTNEKLFF. The CDR3 DNA reads as TGCGCCAGCAGCTTTACAGGGACTAATGAAAAACTGTTTTTT.

This clone was picked up one time. The chain joins TRBV18 to TRBJ1-4; 8 nucleotides align to TRBD1. Looked up from germline, CDR1 is KGHSH and CDR2 is LQKENI. V lost 3 bases, J lost 2 bases, and 5 bases stayed unmatched. CDR3 length equals 16 residues. Written as DNA, the CDR3 is TGTGCCAGCTCACCGAAAACAGGGGGTACTAATGAAAAACTGTTTTTT. Its protein is CASSPKTGGTNEKLFF.

The chain has TRBV7-2 and TRBJ1-2; 9 bases are shared with TRBD1. From germline, CDR1 is SGHTA and CDR2 FQGNSA. J lost 8 bases, V lost 5 bases, and 15 bases had no gene match. This CDR3 spans 16 amino acids. The CDR3 reads CASSPLRTGDNRGYTF. CDR3 sequence (DNA): TGTGCCAGCAGCCCTCTACGGACAGGGGATAACCGCGGCTACACCTTC.

The V and J genes are TRBV27 and TRBJ2-7; D is possibly TRBD1 (5 bases). Trimming stripped 8 bases from V and 3 bases from J, with 20 bases between. The CDR3 extends over 15 amino acids. Germline CDR1 is MNHEY and CDR2 is SMNVEV (reference sequence). In DNA, the CDR3 is TGTGCCAGCTCCCCCGGACCCACAGGCCTCTACGAGCAGTACTTC. Residues: CASSPGPTGLYEQYF.

The chain combines TRBV29-1 with TRBJ2-1; TRBD1 matches 7 bases. This CDR3 is built from 13 residues. Germline CDR1 is SQVTM and CDR2 is ANQGSEA. V was clipped by 1 base and J by 7 bases; unmatched bases: 4. The CDR3 loop is CSVEVTQGNEQFF. In DNA form, the CDR3 reads TGCAGCGTTGAAGTAACACAGGGGAATGAGCAGTTCTTC.

V gene TRBV7-7 combines with J gene TRBJ2-5, with 7 bases that match TRBD1. Germline trimming cut 2 bases from V and 2 bases from J; bases unmatched to any gene: 11. CDR1 and CDR2 (germline): SSHAT, FNYEAQ (reference sequence). CDR3 length equals 17 residues. This chain's CDR3 is CASSLFERNRGQETQYF. The DNA for the CDR3 is TGTGCCAGCAGCTTATTCGAGCGGAACAGGGGACAAGAGACCCAGTACTTC.

The chain uses TRBV2 and TRBJ1-1; tentative D call: TRBD1 (5 bases). V lost 5 bases and J 6 bases, leaving 16 bases between the germline ends. CDR3 size: 14 residues. CDR1 and CDR2 (germline): SNHLY, FYNNEI. CDR3 in amino acids: CASSLRGERAEAFF. CDR3 bases: TGTGCCAGCAGTTTGAGGGGTGAGCGGGCTGAAGCTTTCTTT.

The V and J genes are TRBV28 and TRBJ2-1, with a possible D match to TRBD1 (5 bases). V was shortened by 6 bases and J by 15 bases, with 18 bases between the two germline ends. This CDR3 has 12 residues. Germline CDR1 and CDR2: MDHEN and SYDVKM. This CDR3 is CASRQGFSATFF. CDR3 bases: TGTGCCAGCAGGCAGGGTTTCTCCGCCACGTTCTTC.

J is TRBJ2-7 and V is TRBV6-6; perhaps TRBD2 as D (6 bases). CDR3 size: 15 residues. Trimming removed 6 bases from V and 5 bases from J, with 20 bases in between. From germline, CDR1 is MNHNY and CDR2 SVGAGI (reference sequence). Here the CDR3 DNA reads TGTGCCAGCAGCTTAACCAGCGGGTTTTCTCACGAGCAGTACTTC. Residues: CASSLTSGFSHEQYF.

V and J are TRBV11-1 and TRBJ2-3, with 13 bases matching TRBD2. V dropped 2 bases and J dropped 9; count of bases not matched to a gene: 5. Per germline, CDR1 SGHAT and CDR2 FQDESV (reference sequence). The CDR3 totals 15 residues. The CDR3 region has the DNA TGTGCCAGCAGCTTACGTACTAGCGGGAGGGACACGCAGTATTTT. It specifies CASSLRTSGRDTQYF.

The V gene is TRBV24-1, the J gene TRBJ1-2, with no clear D. Germline CDR1 reads KGHDR; CDR2 reads SFDVKD. With 6 bases removed from V and 3 bases from J, the gap between germline ends came to 22 bases. The CDR3 consists of 17 residues. The chain's CDR3 is CATSNAAAARPYYGYTF. The CDR3 bases are TGTGCCACCAGTAACGCCGCGGCAGCCCGACCATACTATGGCTACACCTTC.

The chain is built from TRBV6-5 and TRBJ2-3; 9 bases align to TRBD2. The CDR3 extends over 15 amino acids. The germline gives CDR1 MNHEY, CDR2 SVGAGI. J was trimmed by 2 bases and V by 5 bases; bases with no gene match: 5. In nucleotides, the CDR3 is TGTGCCAGCAGTACGGGACTAGCCGTCACAGATACGCAGTATTTT. It codes for CASSTGLAVTDTQYF.

This chain connects TRBV24-1 to TRBJ2-2; the match to TRBD1 covers 8 bases. The CDR3 has 15 residues. The germline V gene has CDR1 KGHDR and CDR2 SFDVKD. The V and J ends lost 3 bases and 9 bases, in that order; junction bases with no gene match: 8. The CDR3 protein is CATSDQGARTRELFF. CDR3 in DNA: TGTGCCACCAGTGATCAGGGGGCAAGAACCCGGGAGCTGTTTTTT.

Concerning this clone itself: Sequence at one end of the junction differs from germline and may be a read error. The genes are TRBV19 and TRBJ1-1; D ambiguous. Germline lookup yields CDR1 LNHDA and CDR2 SQIVND (reference sequence). CDR3 length: 12 amino acids. DNA of the CDR3: TGTGCCAGTAGTATGATTAAGCACAGCCTGGCCTTT. Its protein is CASSMIKHSLAF. Complete variable domain (other parts from reference TRBV19 and TRBJ1-1): DGGITQSPKYLFRKEGQNVTLSCEQNLNHDAMYWYRQDPGQGLRLIYYSQIVNDFQKGDIAEGYSVSREKKESFPLTVTSAQKNPTAFYLCASSMIKHSLAFGQGTRLTVV.